What follows are 11 T cell receptor beta chains derived from one specimen sequenced in a study of T cell responses to AZD1222 COVID-19 vaccine. Sequencing used immunoSEQ multiplex PCR; TCRdb keeps in-frame clones, though not all of them. The table has 68,000 or so clones, about four fifths seen once. The sequencing used peripheral blood, collected on day 0 of AZD1222 vaccination. The receptors come from an adult in good health.

V and J are TRBV7-2 and TRBJ2-1; D gene ambiguous. The germline V gene has CDR1 SGHTA and CDR2 FQGNSA. CDR3 length equals 13 residues. Trimming pared 2 bases from V and 0 bases from J, leaving 2 bases between. The DNA for the CDR3 is TGTGCCAGCAGCTTAAACTCCTACAATGAGCAGTTCTTC. Amino acids: CASSLNSYNEQFF.

The chain joins TRBV6-2 or TRBV6-3 to TRBJ2-3; TRBD2 matches at 7 bases. Losses at the gene ends were 2 bases for V and 0 bases for J; bases not matched to a gene: 5. The CDR3 runs 16 residues. The germline CDR1 and CDR2 sequences are MNHEY and SVGEGT. The CDR3 region has the DNA TGTGCCAGCAGTTACGAAGCGGGGATAAGCACAGATACGCAGTATTTT. It specifies CASSYEAGISTDTQYF.

The V and J genes are TRBV6-5 and TRBJ1-2; 7 nucleotides align to TRBD1. The V segment lost 6 bases and the J segment 7 bases; nucleotides outside the gene matches: 5. The CDR3 extends over 12 amino acids. In germline, CDR1 is MNHEY, CDR2 SVGAGI. The CDR3 DNA reads as TGTGCCAGCAGCTCCCGACAGGGTGGCTACACCTTC. It encodes CASSSRQGGYTF.

The chain recombines TRBV3-1 (or the pseudogene TRBV3-2) with TRBJ1-4; TRBD1 matches at 9 bases. This CDR3 region has 18 residues. Germline V gene lookup returns CDR1 LGHDT and CDR2 YNNKEL (reference sequence). Trimming removed 5 bases from V and 8 bases from J; junction bases left unmatched: 18. CDR3 protein: CASSRQVPGQGSGEKLFF. CDR3 DNA sequence: TGTGCCAGCAGCAGACAGGTCCCGGGACAGGGATCAGGGGAAAAACTGTTTTTT.

This sequence joins TRBV27 and TRBJ1-4, with D perhaps matching TRBD1 (5 bases). Trimming cost V 6 bases and J 7 bases, with 15 bases left between them. The CDR3 length is 14 residues. Germline loops: CDR1 MNHEY, CDR2 SMNVEV (reference sequence). Written as DNA, the CDR3 is TGTGCCAGCAGCCCAAACGGACATTTTGAAAAACTGTTTTTT. Amino acids: CASSPNGHFEKLFF.

The chain carries TRBV7-9 and TRBJ2-1, with D maybe TRBD2 (5 bases). There are 13 residues in the CDR3. The germline V and J ends were trimmed by 6 bases and 1 base, with 7 bases remaining between them. From germline, CDR1 is SEHNR and CDR2 FQNEAQ (reference sequence). CDR3 nucleotides: TGTGCCAGCAGTTGGACTTCCTACAATGAGCAGTTCTTC. It yields the protein CASSWTSYNEQFF.

This chain links TRBV5-6 with TRBJ2-3; D is unclear. Trimming took 5 bases from V and 5 from J, leaving 12 bases between them. The CDR3 contains 13 residues. Germline lookup yields CDR1 SGHDT and CDR2 YYEEEE. The CDR3 reads CASSPKLIDTQYF. For the CDR3, the DNA is TGTGCCAGCAGTCCAAAGCTCATAGATACGCAGTATTTT.

The chain recombines TRBV5-1 with TRBJ1-6; D unresolved. Trimming took off 0 bases at V and 10 bases at J, with 17 bases between the two ends. This CDR3 is 16 amino acids long. Germline loops: CDR1 SGHRS, CDR2 YFSETQ. The CDR3 loop reads CASSLGSRGSGSPLHF. CDR3 bases: TGCGCCAGCAGCTTGGGCTCCCGCGGTTCGGGGTCACCCCTCCACTTT.

The chain links TRBV18 to TRBJ1-4; D remains unclear. This CDR3 region has 14 residues. V lost 8 bases to trimming and J lost 3 bases, with 13 bases between them. Germline CDR1 reads KGHSH; CDR2 reads LQKENI. Here the CDR3 reads CASVEQFSNEKLFF. The DNA for the CDR3 is TGTGCCAGCGTAGAACAGTTTTCTAATGAAAAACTGTTTTTT.

This rearrangement joins TRBV5-4 to TRBJ2-5; the match to TRBD2 covers 7 bases. The CDR3 runs to 14 residues. The ends lost 0 bases at V and 3 bases at J; junction bases unmatched: 2. The germline V gene has CDR1 SGHNT and CDR2 YYREEE (reference sequence). The CDR3 region is CASSLVGGEETQYF. The CDR3 bases are TGTGCCAGCAGCTTGGTTGGGGGGGAAGAGACCCAGTACTTC.

The chain carries TRBV23-1 and TRBJ1-5; D ambiguous. Being an ORF, TRBV23-1 has a function that is uncertain. The V gene lost 2 bases and the J gene lost 4 bases, with 9 bases spanning the gap. There are 14 residues in the CDR3. Here the CDR3 DNA reads TGCGCCAGCAGTCAAAGGCCGGCTAATCAGCCCCAGCATTTT. It specifies CASSQRPANQPQHF.